What follows are 5 T cell receptor beta chains derived from one specimen sequenced in a study of blood T cells in healthy people across ages. A sample-barcoded 5' primer and a J-beta primer mix were used in a second PCR of roughly 6 to 12 cycles. TCRdb passed the 5' RACE reads through MiXCR, listing each CDR3 protein once. This sample yields about a million distinct CDR3 sequences, of which under 50% are seen a single time; roughly 13% belongs to the top ten. The specimen sequenced was blood. Every receptor here comes from a man under 40 in good health.

CDR3 in DNA: TGCAGCGGACTCCTAGGAGTCCCCTGGCTCACAGATACGCAGTATTTT. Protein sequence: CSGLLGVPWLTDTQYF. The genes are TRBV29-1 and TRBJ2-3, with no clear D. The CDR3 is made up of 16 amino acids. V lost 7 bases to trimming and J lost 2 bases, with 22 bases between them. Germline values: CDR1 SQVTM, CDR2 ANQGSEA.

As concerns this clonotype: The conserved closing phenylalanine or tryptophan is absent in this CDR3, likely reflecting a read error. The V and J genes are TRBV11-2 and TRBJ2-1; perhaps TRBD2 as D (5 bases). V was shortened by 1 base and J by 3 bases, with 10 bases between the two germline ends. Germline CDR1 SGHAT, CDR2 FQNNGV. The CDR3 has 15 amino acids. CDR3 coding DNA: TGTGCCAGCAGCTTAGGGTCTAGCCTCTACAATGAGCAGTTCATC. It is translated as CASSLGSSLYNEQFI.

The genes are TRBV24-1 and TRBJ2-5; TRBD2 agrees at 9 bases. The germline gives CDR1 KGHDR, CDR2 SFDVKD. With 4 bases clipped from V and 2 bases from J, the junction kept 7 bases outside the gene matches. This CDR3 spans 16 amino acids. DNA of the CDR3: TGTGCCACCAGTGACCCGGGACTAGCCTCACAAGAGACCCAGTACTTC. Protein product: CATSDPGLASQETQYF.

This clonotype appeared a few times. The germline gene is not matched at one end of the junction; a read error may be the cause. The J gene is TRBJ2-3, the V gene TRBV7-7, with 9 bases identical to TRBD2. From germline, CDR1 is SSHAT and CDR2 FNYEAQ (reference sequence). The CDR3 loop spans 15 amino acids. CDR3: CASSPSSGASNTQYF. CDR3 DNA: TGTGCTAGCAGCCCCTCTAGCGGGGCGTCGAATACGCAGTATTTT.

This sequence joins TRBV4-1 and TRBJ1-4; the D gene is possibly TRBD1 (5 bases). There are 13 residues in the CDR3. Trimming removed 1 base from V and 7 bases from J, with 7 bases in between. The germline V gene encodes CDR1 MGHRA and CDR2 YSYEKL. CDR3 coding DNA: TGCGCCAGCAGCCAAGTCGACAGTGAAAAACTGTTTTTT. It yields the protein CASSQVDSEKLFF.